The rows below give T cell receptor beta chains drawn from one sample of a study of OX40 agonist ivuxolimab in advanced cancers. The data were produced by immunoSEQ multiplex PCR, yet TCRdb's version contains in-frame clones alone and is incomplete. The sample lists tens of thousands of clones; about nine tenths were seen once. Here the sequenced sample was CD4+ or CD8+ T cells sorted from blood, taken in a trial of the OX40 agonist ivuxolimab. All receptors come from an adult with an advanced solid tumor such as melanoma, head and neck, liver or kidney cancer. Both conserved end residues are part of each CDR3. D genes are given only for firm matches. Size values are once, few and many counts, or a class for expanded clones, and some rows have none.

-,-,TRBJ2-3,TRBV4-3,TGCGCCAGCAGCCATAGGGGGAGCACAGATACGCAGTATTTT,CASSHRGSTDTQYF
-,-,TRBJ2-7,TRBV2,TGTGCCAGCAGTGAACTCGGGCTTTACTCCTACGAGCAGTACTTC,CASSELGLYSYEQYF
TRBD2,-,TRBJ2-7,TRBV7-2,TGTGCCAGCAGCATTTCTAGCGGGTTACTCTACGAGCAGTACTTC,CASSISSGLLYEQYF
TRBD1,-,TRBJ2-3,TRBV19,TGTGCCAGTAGCAACGACAGGGGCACAGATACGCAGTATTTT,CASSNDRGTDTQYF
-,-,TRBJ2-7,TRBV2,TGTGCCAGCAAGGGGGGTTACGAGCAGTACTTC,CASKGGYEQYF
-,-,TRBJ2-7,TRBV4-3,TGCGCCAGCAGCCAAGATCGGGACTTTGACTACGAGCAGTACTTC,CASSQDRDFDYEQYF
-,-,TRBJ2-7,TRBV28,TGTGCCGACGGGCCGCGCTACGAGCAGTACTTC,CADGPRYEQYF
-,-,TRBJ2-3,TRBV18,TGTGCCAGCTCACCACCGGGCACAGATACGCAGTATTTT,CASSPPGTDTQYF
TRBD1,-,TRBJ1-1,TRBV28,TGTGCCAGCGGTTTCCCGGACAGGGAAAGCACTGAAGCTTTCTTT,CASGFPDRESTEAFF
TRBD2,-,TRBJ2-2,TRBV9,TGTGTCTCTACTGTGGGACTAGCGGGTTCAAACACCGGGGAGCTGTTTTTT,CVSTVGLAGSNTGELFF
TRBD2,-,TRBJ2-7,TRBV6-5,TGTGCCAGCAGTTTCATAGCGGGAGCGACAAACGAGCAGTACTTC,CASSFIAGATNEQYF
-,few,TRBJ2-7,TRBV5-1,TGCGCCAGCAGCTTGGCACGGGACATGGGGCAGGGAAGGGGGTACGAGCAGTACTTC,CASSLARDMGQGRGYEQYF
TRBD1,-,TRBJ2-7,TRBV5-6,TGTGCCAGCAGCTTGGGAGGGGGCTGGCACGAGCAGTACTTC,CASSLGGGWHEQYF
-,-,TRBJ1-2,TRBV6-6,TGTGCCAGCAGTTACGGGAAGTCTCCGTACTATGGCTACACCTTC,CASSYGKSPYYGYTF
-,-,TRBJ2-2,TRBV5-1,TGCGCCAGCAGCCTAATTGGGCAGTTCACCGGGGAGCTGTTTTTT,CASSLIGQFTGELFF
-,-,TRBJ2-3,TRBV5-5,TGTGCCAGCAGCTCGGCGGGAGATACGCAGTATTTT,CASSSAGDTQYF
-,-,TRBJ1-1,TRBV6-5,TGTGCCAGCAGACGGGGGGTTCGGACTGAAGCCTTCTTT,CASRRGVRTEAFF
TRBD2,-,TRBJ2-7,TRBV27,TGTGCCAGCAGTTCTCAGGGACTAGCGGGAGTTCAGTACTTC,CASSSQGLAGVQYF
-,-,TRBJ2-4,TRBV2,TGTGCCAGCAGTTACGCCGACTCCTCGCACATTCAGTACTTC,CASSYADSSHIQYF
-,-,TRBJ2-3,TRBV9,TGTGCCAGCAGCGTAGTTGGTACAGATACGCAGTATTTT,CASSVVGTDTQYF
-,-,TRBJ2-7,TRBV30,TGTGCCTGGAGGCGTACAGGGTACGAGCAGTACTTC,CAWRRTGYEQYF
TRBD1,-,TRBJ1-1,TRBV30,TGTGCCTGGAGAGGCCAGGGGGGGAACACTGAAGCTTTCTTT,CAWRGQGGNTEAFF
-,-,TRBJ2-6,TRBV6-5,TGTGCCAGCAGTTATCAGCGCTCTGGGGCCAACGTCCTGACTTTC,CASSYQRSGANVLTF
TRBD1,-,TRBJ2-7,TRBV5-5,TGTGCCAGCATCCCATACAGGGGGAAGCAGTACTTC,CASIPYRGKQYF
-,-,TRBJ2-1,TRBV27,TGTGCCAGCACCCGAGGAGTTGAGCAGTTCTTC,CASTRGVEQFF
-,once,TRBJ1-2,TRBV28,TGTGCCAGCAGTTATGGCAATAACTATGGCTACACCTTC,CASSYGNNYGYTF